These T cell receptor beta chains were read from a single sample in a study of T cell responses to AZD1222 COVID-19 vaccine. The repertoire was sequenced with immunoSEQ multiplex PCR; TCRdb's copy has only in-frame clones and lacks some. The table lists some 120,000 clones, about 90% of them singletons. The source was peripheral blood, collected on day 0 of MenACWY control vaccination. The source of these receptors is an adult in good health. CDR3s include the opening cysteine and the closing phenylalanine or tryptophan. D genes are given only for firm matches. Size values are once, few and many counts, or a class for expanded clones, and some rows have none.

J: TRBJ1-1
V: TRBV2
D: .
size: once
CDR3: CASSVLRGEAFF
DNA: TGTGCCAGCAGTGTTCTGAGGGGTGAAGCTTTCTTT

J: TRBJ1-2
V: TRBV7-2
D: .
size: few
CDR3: CASSPQTATRGYTF
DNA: TGTGCCAGCAGCCCCCAGACCGCGACGCGAGGCTACACCTTC

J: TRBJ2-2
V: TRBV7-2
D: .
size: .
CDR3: CASSFYNTGELFF
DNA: TGTGCCAGCAGCTTCTACAACACCGGGGAGCTGTTTTTT

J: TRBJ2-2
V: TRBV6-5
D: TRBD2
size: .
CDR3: CASRKGLAGTGELFF
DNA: TGTGCCAGCAGAAAGGGACTAGCGGGGACCGGGGAGCTGTTTTTT

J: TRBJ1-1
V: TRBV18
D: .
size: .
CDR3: CASSPWPEAFF
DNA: TGTGCCAGCTCACCATGGCCGGAAGCTTTCTTT

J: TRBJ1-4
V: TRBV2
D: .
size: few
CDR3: CASSEGRTNEKLFF
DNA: TGTGCCAGCAGTGAAGGGCGTACTAATGAAAAACTGTTTTTT

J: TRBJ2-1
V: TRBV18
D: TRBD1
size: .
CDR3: CASSPRQGVNGEQFF
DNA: TGTGCCAGCTCACCGCGACAGGGGGTCAACGGTGAGCAGTTCTTC

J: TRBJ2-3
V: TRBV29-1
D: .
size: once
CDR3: CSVGRGSTDTQYF
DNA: TGCAGCGTTGGCCGGGGCAGCACAGATACGCAGTATTTT

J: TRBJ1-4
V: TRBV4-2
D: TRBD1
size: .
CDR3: CASSQSPTGNEKLFF
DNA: TGTGCCAGCAGCCAATCCCCGACAGGGAATGAAAAACTGTTTTTT

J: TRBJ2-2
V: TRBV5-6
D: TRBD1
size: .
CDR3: CASSLGVGGAFGELFF
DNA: TGTGCCAGCAGCTTGGGTGTAGGGGGCGCATTCGGGGAGCTGTTTTTT

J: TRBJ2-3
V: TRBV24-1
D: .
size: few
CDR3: CATSDLGRSTDTQYF
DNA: TGTGCCACCAGTGATTTGGGGCGCAGCACAGATACGCAGTATTTT

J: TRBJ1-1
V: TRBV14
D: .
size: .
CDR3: CASSWVMNTEAFF
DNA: TGTGCCAGCTCTTGGGTGATGAACACTGAAGCTTTCTTT

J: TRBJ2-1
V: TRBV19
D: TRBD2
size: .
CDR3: CASSIAPQIGGLAFSYNEQFF
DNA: TGTGCCAGTAGTATAGCCCCACAGATTGGGGGACTAGCGTTTTCCTACAATGAGCAGTTCTTC

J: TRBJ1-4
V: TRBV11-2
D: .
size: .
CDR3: CASSLVGGTNEKLFF
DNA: TGTGCCAGCAGCTTAGTAGGAGGCACTAATGAAAAACTGTTTTTT

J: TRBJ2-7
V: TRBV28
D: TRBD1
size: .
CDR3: CASSTGDRSYEQYF
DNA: TGTGCCAGCAGCACAGGGGACCGATCCTACGAGCAGTACTTC

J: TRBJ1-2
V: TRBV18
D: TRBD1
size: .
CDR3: CASSPQTGDYGYTF
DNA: TGTGCCAGCTCACCACAGACAGGGGACTATGGCTACACCTTC

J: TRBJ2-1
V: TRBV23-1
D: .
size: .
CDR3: CASSHGVDRAYNEQFF
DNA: TGCGCCAGCAGTCACGGGGTCGACAGAGCCTACAATGAGCAGTTCTTC

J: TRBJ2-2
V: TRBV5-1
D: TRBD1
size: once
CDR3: CASSITGTGSTGELFF
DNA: TGCGCCAGCAGCATAACCGGGACAGGGAGCACCGGGGAGCTGTTTTTT

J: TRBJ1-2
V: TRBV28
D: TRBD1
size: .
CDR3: CASSNYGQGKYGYTF
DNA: TGTGCCAGCAGCAACTACGGACAGGGAAAGTATGGCTACACCTTC

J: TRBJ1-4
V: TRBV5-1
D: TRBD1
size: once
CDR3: CASSLNGQGREKLFF
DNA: TGCGCCAGCAGCTTGAACGGACAGGGGAGGGAAAAACTGTTTTTT

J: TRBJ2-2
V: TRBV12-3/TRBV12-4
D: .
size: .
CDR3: CASSLSGAGELFF
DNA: TGTGCCAGCAGTTTGTCGGGGGCCGGGGAGCTGTTTTTT

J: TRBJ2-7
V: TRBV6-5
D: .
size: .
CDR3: CASSYRDIGSYEQYF
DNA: TGTGCCAGCAGTTACCGGGACATCGGTTCCTACGAGCAGTACTTC

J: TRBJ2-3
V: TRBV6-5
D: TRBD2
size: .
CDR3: CASSYSGGGASDTQYF
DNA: TGTGCCAGCAGTTACTCAGGCGGGGGGGCCTCAGATACGCAGTATTTT

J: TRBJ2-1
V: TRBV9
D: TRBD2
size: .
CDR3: CASSDSGRGYNEQFF
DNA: TGTGCCAGCAGCGATAGCGGGAGGGGTTACAATGAGCAGTTCTTC

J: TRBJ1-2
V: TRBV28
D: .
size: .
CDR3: CASSLIDLTGYGYTF
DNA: TGTGCCAGCAGCCTTATAGACCTAACTGGGTATGGCTACACCTTC

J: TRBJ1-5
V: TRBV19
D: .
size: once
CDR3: CASTAGNVPQHF
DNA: TGTGCCAGTACCGCAGGGAATGTGCCCCAGCATTTT

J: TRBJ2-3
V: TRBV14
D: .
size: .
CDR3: CASSQDPWGSTDTQYF
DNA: TGTGCCAGCAGCCAAGATCCATGGGGGAGCACAGATACGCAGTATTTT

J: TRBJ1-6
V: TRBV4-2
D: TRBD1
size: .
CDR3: CASSQDLGQGNSPLHF
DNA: TGTGCCAGCAGCCAAGACCTCGGACAGGGAAATTCACCCCTCCACTTT

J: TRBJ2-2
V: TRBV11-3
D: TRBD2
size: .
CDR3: CASSLDPTSGMGELFF
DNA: TGTGCCAGCAGCTTAGATCCGACTAGCGGGATGGGGGAGCTGTTTTTT

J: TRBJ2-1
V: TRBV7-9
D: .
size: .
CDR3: CASSLGGLYNEQFF
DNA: TGTGCCAGCAGTCTGGGCGGATTATACAATGAGCAGTTCTTC